What follows is one T cell receptor beta chain and its context. This sample is drawn from a study of cytomegalovirus exposure and HLA in healthy donors. With V trimmed by 6 bases and J by 4 bases, 6 bases remained unmatched. The germline V gene has CDR1 KGHSH and CDR2 LQKENI. The CDR3 has 15 residues. Primers included in the PCR were 60 Vbeta and 13 Jbeta primers. Profiled with immunoSEQ multiplex PCR; TCRdb holds only in-frame clones, not every one. The specimen's table records around 100,000 clones. The chain combines TRBV18 with TRBJ1-4; 9 bases are shared with TRBD1. The clonotype originates from a man between 50 and 59 years old in good health and CMV-seronegative. The sequenced material came from PBMCs. CDR3 loop: CASSWGTGNNEKLFF. The CDR3 region has the DNA TGTGCCAGCTCTTGGGGGACAGGGAATAATGAAAAACTGTTTTTT.